These 20 T cell receptor beta chains share one sample of origin, sequenced in a study of blood T cell repertoires in COVID-19. Assay used: immunoSEQ multiplex PCR; TCRdb lists only in-frame clones, some missing. This sample has 290,000 or so clones, with nearly 90% found just once. The material sequenced was PBMCs or T cells enriched from blood (not recorded which). These receptors were collected from a woman between 18 and 30 years old with acute COVID-19.

The chain links TRBV28 to TRBJ2-1; 7 bases align to TRBD2. Germline CDR1 and CDR2: MDHEN and SYDVKM. The V and J ends lost 3 bases and 5 bases, in that order; junction bases with no gene match: 7. The CDR3 is made up of 15 amino acids. CDR3 in DNA: TGTGCCAGCAGTTTTTCCGGGGGAGGGAACAATGAGCAGTTCTTC. Translated: CASSFSGGGNNEQFF.

The V call is TRBV7-6, the J call TRBJ1-3; TRBD1 aligns across 9 bases. Unmatched junction bases numbered 1, after V lost 1 base and J lost 3 bases. The CDR3 contains 15 residues. Germline CDR1 SGHVS, CDR2 FNYEAQ. This CDR3 is CASSLGQGVGNTIYF. In nucleotides, the CDR3 is TGTGCCAGCAGCTTAGGACAGGGGGTTGGAAACACCATATATTTT.

This sequence joins TRBV24-1 and TRBJ1-1; D unresolved. The V gene's germline CDR1 is KGHDR and CDR2 SFDVKD. CDR3 length: 11 residues. V lost 12 bases and J lost 4, with 11 bases in between. The chain's CDR3 is CAAGSGTEAFF. CDR3 DNA: TGTGCCGCGGGGAGCGGCACTGAAGCTTTCTTT.

J is TRBJ1-4 and V is TRBV27, with a tentative D call TRBD1 (5 bases). Trimming left V 4 bases short and J 0 bases short, with 21 bases between. This CDR3 comprises 19 residues. The germline gives CDR1 MNHEY, CDR2 SMNVEV (reference sequence). The CDR3 is CASSSLRGLQVATNEKLFF. The CDR3 DNA is TGTGCCAGCAGTTCGTTAAGGGGACTCCAGGTTGCAACTAATGAAAAACTGTTTTTT.

The chain couples TRBV5-8 to TRBJ1-5; 7 bases agree with TRBD1. This CDR3 has 15 residues. The V gene's germline CDR1 is SGHTS and CDR2 YDEGEE. Trimming removed 2 bases from V and 2 bases from J; junction bases left unmatched: 4. CDR3 region: CASSLRGRGNQPQHF. The CDR3 DNA sequence: TGTGCCAGCAGCTTAAGGGGGCGAGGCAATCAGCCCCAGCATTTT. Variable domain in full (rest from reference TRBV5-8 and TRBJ1-5): EAGVTQSPTHLIKTRGQQATLRCSPISGHTSVYWYQQALGLGLQFLLWYDEGEERNRGNFPPRFSGRQFPNYSSELNVNALELEDSALYLCASSLRGRGNQPQHFGDGTRLSIL.

The chain combines TRBV12-3 or TRBV12-4 with TRBJ1-2, with no clear D. Trimming cost V 6 bases and J 5 bases, with 10 bases left between them. The CDR3 length is 12 residues. CDR3: CASRRYPYGYTF. The CDR3 coding sequence is TGTGCCAGCAGGAGGTATCCGTATGGCTACACCTTC.

The chain is built from TRBV24-1 and TRBJ1-2; TRBD1 matches 9 bases. Germline V lookup: CDR1 KGHDR, CDR2 SFDVKD. The CDR3 runs to 13 residues. J gave up 6 bases and V 5 bases, and 3 bases lay outside the gene matches. In DNA, the CDR3 is TGTGCCACCAGTGCACAGGGGGCTGATGGCTACACCTTC. Translated: CATSAQGADGYTF.

Regarding this clone: Other DNA sequences in this specimen translate into the identical CDR3. The chain combines TRBV27 with TRBJ1-5; perhaps TRBD1 as D (5 bases). Germline CDR1 MNHEY, CDR2 SMNVEV (reference sequence). V was pared by 3 bases and J by 3 bases, with 9 bases between. CDR3 length: 14 residues. The CDR3 DNA reads as TGTGCCAGCAGTTTTCAGGGTTCCAATCAGCCCCAGCATTTT. Its protein product is CASSFQGSNQPQHF.

The chain has TRBV4-2 and TRBJ2-2; TRBD2 matches 15 bases. CDR1 and CDR2 (germline): LGHNA, YNFKEQ. This CDR3 has 17 amino acids. The V and J ends lost 0 bases and 5 bases, in that order; junction bases with no gene match: 1. The CDR3: CASSQEGLAGGTGELFF. CDR3 nucleotide sequence: TGTGCCAGCAGCCAAGAGGGACTAGCGGGAGGAACCGGGGAGCTGTTTTTT.

This clone was observed at least ten times. Other DNA variants within this sample encode the same CDR3. The chain recombines TRBV6-5 with TRBJ1-3; D call uncertain. The V gene lost 6 bases and the J gene lost 0 bases, with 9 bases spanning the gap. Germline CDR1 is MNHEY and CDR2 is SVGAGI. The CDR3 spans 14 residues. The CDR3 nucleotides are TGTGCCAGCAGCGACGGGGTCTCTGGAAACACCATATATTTT. Translation: CASSDGVSGNTIYF.

This clone appeared a few times. This chain uses TRBV7-2 with TRBJ1-1; the D gene is possibly TRBD1 (5 bases). V lost 5 bases, J lost 2 bases, and 9 bases lay in between. The germline V gene has CDR1 SGHTA and CDR2 FQGNSA. The CDR3 spans 13 residues. The CDR3 reads CASSIGQNTEAFF. As DNA, the CDR3 is TGTGCCAGCAGCATTGGACAAAACACTGAAGCTTTCTTT.

The CDR3: CASSESGQGKDQPQHF. Written as DNA, the CDR3 is TGTGCCAGCAGTGAATCGGGACAGGGGAAGGATCAGCCCCAGCATTTT. The V call is TRBV6-1, the J call TRBJ1-5; 10 bases match TRBD1. Germline-derived CDR1 and CDR2 are MNHNS and SASEGT. V lost 2 bases and J lost 5; bases outside the gene matches: 6. The CDR3 is made up of 16 amino acids.

The chain has TRBV11-2 and TRBJ2-1; 8 bases map to TRBD2. The CDR3 runs to 15 residues. Germline V lookup: CDR1 SGHAT, CDR2 FQNNGV. V shed 1 base, J shed 5 bases, and the junction held 4 bases outside the gene matches. CDR3 residues: CASSLVSGIHNEQFF. The DNA for the CDR3 is TGTGCCAGCAGCTTAGTTAGCGGGATACACAATGAGCAGTTCTTC.

The V and J genes are TRBV14 and TRBJ1-1; D call uncertain. Per the germline V gene, CDR1 is SGHDN and CDR2 is FVKESK. CDR3 length: 18 residues. Trimming removed 2 bases from V and 5 bases from J, with 24 bases in between. The CDR3 DNA follows: TGTGCCAGCAGCCAATCACGCGGGAACCCTTCTGCGGGAACTGAAGCTTTCTTT. Protein sequence: CASSQSRGNPSAGTEAFF.

This clone came up once. The V gene is TRBV19, the J gene TRBJ1-5; D is perhaps TRBD1 (5 bases). CDR1 and CDR2 from the germline V gene are LNHDA and SQIVND (reference sequence). The V gene lost 8 bases and the J gene lost 4 bases, with 21 bases spanning the gap. The CDR3 extends over 16 amino acids. The CDR3 DNA reads as TGTGCCAGTTGGGATTTCGGGACGGGGACTAATCAGCCCCAGCATTTT. This sequence encodes CASWDFGTGTNQPQHF.

The genes are TRBV2 and TRBJ1-1, with D tentatively TRBD1 (5 bases). The V end lost 4 bases, the J end lost 4 bases, and 13 bases lay between the germline ends. The CDR3 loop spans 14 amino acids. CDR1 and CDR2 from the germline V gene are SNHLY and FYNNEI. The CDR3, as DNA: TGTGCCAGCAGTGTTGGGGGGGGAGTCACTGAAGCTTTCTTT. This sequence encodes CASSVGGGVTEAFF.

The CDR3 nucleotides are TGTGCCAGCAGCTTGGCACAGGGGAATCAGCCCCAGCATTTT. Its protein product is CASSLAQGNQPQHF. V and J are TRBV5-6 and TRBJ1-5; 7 nucleotides match TRBD1. The germline CDR1 and CDR2 sequences are SGHDT and YYEEEE. After removal of 0 bases from V and 4 bases from J, the junction contained 1 base not matched to a gene. The CDR3 contains 14 residues.

The chain has TRBV7-9 and TRBJ2-1, with 9 bases that match TRBD2. The CDR3 is 14 amino acids. The junction had 5 bases not matched to a gene; V was cut back by 5 bases and J by 6 bases. CDR1 SEHNR and CDR2 FQNEAQ come from the germline V gene (reference sequence). The CDR3 coding sequence is TGTGCCAGCAGCATGGGACTAGCTGCCAATGAGCAGTTCTTC. Protein sequence: CASSMGLAANEQFF.

This clone occurred a few times. This specimen includes other DNA sequences encoding the same CDR3. The CDR3 loop is CAWGQGGTEAFF. CDR3 nucleotide sequence: TGTGCCTGGGGACAGGGCGGAACTGAAGCTTTCTTT. The rearrangement uses TRBV30 and TRBJ1-1; 8 bases are a match to TRBD1. The germline gives CDR1 GTSNPN, CDR2 SVGIG (reference sequence). J lost 5 bases, V lost 5 bases, and 4 bases had no gene match. The CDR3 length is 12 residues. The variable domain in full, completed from reference TRBV30 and TRBJ1-1, reads SQTIHQWPATLVQPVGSPLSLECTVEGTSNPNLYWYRQAAGRGLQLLFYSVGIGQISSEVPQNLSASRPQDRQFILSSKKLLLSDSGFYLCAWGQGGTEAFFGQGTRLTVV.

V is TRBV11-2 and J is TRBJ2-7, with D tentatively TRBD1 (6 bases). Trimming removed 1 base at V and 2 bases at J, with 9 bases between. The CDR3 is made up of 14 amino acids. In germline, CDR1 is SGHAT, CDR2 FQNNGV. The DNA of the CDR3 is TGTGCCAGCAGCTTAGGAGGGGGTCCCTACGAGCAGTACTTC. Translated, it gives CASSLGGGPYEQYF.